This TCR beta chain was identified in a study of OX40 agonist ivuxolimab in advanced cancers. Study context: A history of anti-PD-1, anti-PD-L1 or anti-CTLA-4 therapy was acceptable, and about 40% had some. General study results and limits: Determination of antigen specificity was not performed for the expanded peripheral T cells. In the 0.1 to 3.0 mg/kg range, CD4+ and CD8+ blood T cells had expanded clonally by week 6.

The table came from immunoSEQ multiplex PCR; TCRdb's copy has only in-frame clones and leaves some out. The profile shows 80,000 to 100,000 clones, about 92% of them singletons. Samples were taken at baseline and on day 1 of cycles 4 and 7. V gave up 4 bases and J gave up 6 bases; unmatched junction bases: 5. The germline V gene encodes CDR1 SGHTA and CDR2 FQGNSA. The CDR3 runs 15 residues. Note on this clone: The antigen remains unidentified.

V gene TRBV7-2 combines with J gene TRBJ1-5, with 11 bases that match TRBD1. The source material was CD4+ or CD8+ T cells sorted from blood, sampled in a trial of the OX40 agonist ivuxolimab. The TCR originated in an adult with an advanced solid tumor such as melanoma, head and neck, liver or kidney cancer. The CDR3 sequence is CASSWTGGAGQPQHF. For the CDR3, the DNA is TGTGCCAGCAGCTGGACAGGGGGCGCGGGTCAGCCCCAGCATTTT.